The TCR beta chain under discussion was sequenced for a study of T cell responses to AZD1222 COVID-19 vaccine. Findings of the study overall: Recipients of two AZD1222 doses showed rising Spike-specific TCR breadth and depth. Most donors were white British and more were female, and clonal diversity was possibly underestimated. Nearly half of spike-specific TCRs reportedly target variant regions that are unmutated in the B.1.351 and B.1.1.7 variants.

Concerning this clone itself: Its antigen remains unknown.

Clones were sequenced by immunoSEQ multiplex PCR, and TCRdb holds only the in-frame ones, with some missing. The sample holds about 100,000 clones, 80% to 90% seen once. This specimen consisted of peripheral blood, obtained on day 0 of AZD1222 vaccination. The receptor comes from an adult in good health.

The CDR3 here is CAIKGQGEGQPQHF. DNA of the CDR3: TGTGCCATCAAGGGACAGGGGGAGGGTCAGCCCCAGCATTTT. This chain links TRBV10-3 with TRBJ1-5, with 11 bases that match TRBD1. Germline CDR1 ENHRY, CDR2 SYGVKD. J was trimmed by 6 bases and V by 7 bases; bases with no gene match: 5. The CDR3 spans 14 residues.